This entry lists 15 T cell receptor beta chains sequenced from one sample in a study of blood T cell repertoires in COVID-19. The assay was immunoSEQ multiplex PCR, and TCRdb's table has in-frame clones only and misses some. The data contain about 150,000 clones, over 80% of them singletons. What was sequenced was PBMCs or T cells enriched from blood (not recorded which). Every receptor here comes from a woman aged 45-65 years who had been exposed to COVID-19.

This clone was seen only once. This rearrangement joins TRBV7-3 to TRBJ2-3, with a tentative D call TRBD2 (6 bases). Germline values: CDR1 SGHTA, CDR2 FQGTGA. V was trimmed by 1 base and J by 6 bases, leaving 11 bases between them. This CDR3 spans 14 amino acids. This CDR3 is CASSLNGGADTQYF. DNA of the CDR3: TGTGCCAGCAGCTTAAACGGCGGGGCGGATACGCAGTATTTT.

This chain links TRBV20-1 with TRBJ1-2, with 9 nucleotides matching TRBD1. Trimming at V came to 3 bases and at J to 7 bases, leaving 9 bases not matched to a gene. The CDR3 length is 14 residues. Germline V gene sequence: CDR1 DFQATT, CDR2 SNEGSKA (reference sequence). The chain's CDR3 is CSASSPTGGSGYTF. DNA of the CDR3: TGCAGTGCTAGTTCCCCGACAGGGGGAAGTGGCTACACCTTC.

This clone was seen a handful of times. This sequence joins TRBV18 and TRBJ1-4; D remains ambiguous. V lost 6 bases and J lost 4, with 15 bases in between. The length of the CDR3 is 15 residues. Germline CDR1 and CDR2: KGHSH and LQKENI. CDR3 sequence: CASSNPQDLNEKLFF. The CDR3 DNA reads as TGTGCCAGCTCCAACCCCCAGGATCTTAATGAAAAACTGTTTTTT.

The gene calls are TRBV7-6 and TRBJ2-2; the match to TRBD1 covers 9 bases. The germline gives CDR1 SGHVS, CDR2 FNYEAQ. The CDR3 runs 16 residues. Trimming cost V 3 bases and J 4 bases; bases outside gene matches: 6. The DNA of the CDR3 is TGTGCCAGCAGCTTGAACAGGGGGCGAATCACCGGGGAGCTGTTTTTT. This codes for CASSLNRGRITGELFF.

This clone was seen only once. This chain links TRBV5-6 with TRBJ2-5; a possible D gene is TRBD1 (8 bases). V dropped 4 bases and J dropped 9 bases, with 13 bases sitting between them. Germline V gives CDR1 SGHDT, CDR2 YYEEEE. The CDR3 has 12 amino acids. CDR3 coding DNA: TGTGCCAGCAGCCCTACAGGGGGGGCCCAGTACTTC. This gives the protein CASSPTGGAQYF.

The genes are TRBV21-1 and TRBJ1-3; the DNA was not compared with TRBD1, the D call given in the table. TRBV21-1 is noted as a pseudogene. The CDR3 sequence is 15 residues long. This CDR3 reads CASRAGRKAGNTIYF. In nucleotides, the CDR3 is TGTGCCAGCAGAGCAGGCCGGAAGGCTGGAAACACCATATATTTT.

This chain links TRBV11-2 with TRBJ2-1, with 14 bases that match TRBD2. The CDR3 has 18 amino acids. Germline loops: CDR1 SGHAT, CDR2 FQNNGV. V was pared by 3 bases and J by 9 bases, with 13 bases of the junction left unmatched. The CDR3 DNA is TGTGCCAGCAGCTTCAATACACCCGGGACTAGCGGGAGTGGTGAGCAGTTCTTC. This gives the protein CASSFNTPGTSGSGEQFF.

The chain links TRBV15 to TRBJ1-5; TRBD1 is a possible D gene (6 bases). CDR3 length: 14 residues. Trimming pared 11 bases from V and 5 bases from J, leaving 19 bases between. Germline V gene sequence: CDR1 LNHNV, CDR2 YYDKDF (reference sequence). CDR3 region: CAAGGGRGDQPQHF. In DNA form, the CDR3 reads TGTGCCGCCGGGGGGGGGCGAGGTGATCAGCCCCAGCATTTT.

The V gene is TRBV4-1, the J gene TRBJ2-1; D is perhaps TRBD1 (6 bases). This CDR3 comprises 12 residues. The V gene lost 3 bases and the J gene lost 7 bases, with 7 bases spanning the gap. The germline CDR1 and CDR2 sequences are MGHRA and YSYEKL. The CDR3 protein is CASSHTGNEQFF. As DNA, the CDR3 is TGCGCCAGCAGCCATACAGGGAATGAGCAGTTCTTC.

V usage is TRBV27 and J usage is TRBJ2-4, with a possible D match to TRBD1 (6 bases). Germline V CDR1 and CDR2: MNHEY, SMNVEV (reference sequence). This CDR3 spans 13 amino acids. V was shortened by 5 bases and J by 6 bases, with 11 bases between the two germline ends. CDR3 in amino acids: CASSVPDRNIQYF. CDR3 DNA: TGTGCCAGCAGTGTACCGGACAGAAACATTCAGTACTTC.

The rearrangement joins TRBV9 to TRBJ2-1; the D gene is possibly TRBD1 (5 bases). CDR1 is SGDLS, CDR2 YYNGEE, per germline. The CDR3 covers 14 residues. V lost 4 bases and J lost 8, with 16 bases in between. In nucleotides, the CDR3 is TGTGCCAGCAGCTTTTATTCAGGGCACGATGAGCAGTTCTTC. It translates to CASSFYSGHDEQFF.

The chain couples TRBV7-2 to TRBJ1-2; D is unresolved. Germline V lookup: CDR1 SGHTA, CDR2 FQGNSA. The CDR3 is made up of 15 amino acids. Between the trimmed V and J ends, which lost 5 bases and 3 bases, there was a span of 16 bases. The CDR3 protein is CASSPPYGQYYGYTF. DNA of the CDR3: TGTGCCAGCAGCCCACCTTATGGGCAGTACTATGGCTACACCTTC.

The J gene is TRBJ2-1, the V gene TRBV7-9; maybe TRBD1 (7 bases). Trimming pared 5 bases from V and 1 base from J, leaving 18 bases between. CDR1 and CDR2 from the germline V gene are SEHNR and FQNEAQ (reference sequence). This CDR3 has 17 residues. This CDR3 reads CASSEGHQGGSYNEQFF. The CDR3, as DNA: TGTGCCAGCAGCGAAGGTCATCAGGGGGGATCCTACAATGAGCAGTTCTTC.

As regards this clone: This same CDR3 is encoded by further DNA sequences in the sample. The chain combines TRBV7-2 with TRBJ2-7; 9 bases are a match to TRBD1. V shed 0 bases, J shed 2 bases, and the junction held 2 bases outside the gene matches. Germline CDR1 reads SGHTA; CDR2 reads FQGNSA. This CDR3 contains 15 residues. CDR3 bases: TGTGCCAGCAGCTTAGCGGGACAGGGTACCTACGAGCAGTACTTC. Translation gives CASSLAGQGTYEQYF. The complete variable domain, with remaining parts taken from reference TRBV7-2 and TRBJ2-7, reads GAGVSQSPSNKVTEKGKDVELRCDPISGHTALYWYRQSLGQGLEFLIYFQGNSAPDKSGLPSDRFSAERTGGSVSTLTIQRTQQEDSAVYLCASSLAGQGTYEQYFGPGTRLTVT.

The CDR3: CATSDPDTTNTEAFF. In DNA form, the CDR3 reads TGTGCCACCAGTGATCCGGACACTACGAACACTGAAGCTTTCTTT. This rearrangement joins TRBV24-1 to TRBJ1-1, with D maybe TRBD1 (5 bases). V gave up 3 bases and J gave up 1 base, with 11 bases separating them. Germline loops: CDR1 KGHDR, CDR2 SFDVKD. This CDR3 comprises 15 residues.